A single sample is the source of the 12 T cell receptor beta chains below, sequenced in a study of T cell responses to AZD1222 COVID-19 vaccine. Using immunoSEQ multiplex PCR, the repertoire was profiled, and TCRdb retains in-frame clones only, with some absent. The repertoire includes some 80,000 clones, about 91% of them detected once, and more than 8% sits in the top ten. The sample here was peripheral blood, taken 28 days after the second dose of the MenACWY control vaccine. All receptors come from an adult who received the MenACWY meningococcal vaccine as a control.

This chain joins TRBV7-2 and TRBJ2-7, with 8 bases lining up with TRBD1. CDR3 length: 14 residues. The V and J ends lost 6 bases and 4 bases, in that order; junction bases with no gene match: 8. CDR1 SGHTA and CDR2 FQGNSA come from the germline V gene. CDR3: CASRARTGSYEQYF. The CDR3 nucleotides are TGTGCCAGCAGGGCACGGACAGGGTCTTACGAGCAGTACTTC. Looking up the rest from reference TRBV7-2 and TRBJ2-7 gives the full variable domain: GAGVSQSPSNKVTEKGKDVELRCDPISGHTALYWYRQSLGQGLEFLIYFQGNSAPDKSGLPSDRFSAERTGGSVSTLTIQRTQQEDSAVYLCASRARTGSYEQYFGPGTRLTVT.

The chain links TRBV6-6 to TRBJ1-5, with 8 bases lining up with TRBD1. CDR3 size: 14 residues. J lost 3 bases, V lost 6 bases, and 4 bases had no gene match. The germline V gene has CDR1 MNHNY and CDR2 SVGAGI (reference sequence). Written as DNA, the CDR3 is TGTGCCAGCAGGGAGGACAGGGCCAATCAGCCCCAGCATTTT. Encoded protein: CASREDRANQPQHF.

V and J are TRBV2 and TRBJ2-7, with a weak D call TRBD1 (6 bases). Trimming shortened V by 6 bases and J by 5 bases, and 14 bases separated the two germline ends. The CDR3 loop spans 13 amino acids. The V gene's germline CDR1 is SNHLY and CDR2 FYNNEI. The CDR3 reads CASSQGQVNEQYF. DNA for the CDR3: TGTGCCAGCAGCCAGGGACAAGTCAACGAGCAGTACTTC.

This clone has only a few counts. The J gene is TRBJ1-1, the V gene TRBV7-6; 7 bases match TRBD1. This CDR3 has 15 residues. Germline CDR1 and CDR2: SGHVS and FNYEAQ. V shed 5 bases and J 0 bases; nucleotides not matched to a gene: 6. CDR3 sequence (DNA): TGTGCCAGCAGCCAAAGACAGGGTATGAACACTGAAGCTTTCTTT. Its protein product is CASSQRQGMNTEAFF.

This clone was found a few times. The chain couples TRBV5-1 to TRBJ2-5; 7 nucleotides match TRBD2. Per germline, CDR1 SGHRS and CDR2 YFSETQ. After removal of 0 bases from V and 1 base from J, the junction contained 3 bases not matched to a gene. The CDR3 consists of 15 residues. CDR3 nucleotides: TGCGCCAGCAGCTTGGCGGGGGGACCCCAAGAGACCCAGTACTTC. Its protein product is CASSLAGGPQETQYF.

Comment on this clone: The same CDR3 can be traced to other DNA sequences in this sample. The genes are TRBV7-9 and TRBJ1-5; the D is unclear. The V gene's germline CDR1 is SEHNR and CDR2 FQNEAQ (reference sequence). With 3 bases removed from V and 5 bases from J, the gap between germline ends came to 8 bases. This CDR3 is 13 amino acids long. The CDR3 nucleotides read TGTGCCAGCAGCTTGGGCCGCGATCAGCCCCAGCATTTT. Amino acids: CASSLGRDQPQHF.

This rearrangement joins TRBV6-5 to TRBJ1-1, with a weak D call TRBD1 (6 bases). CDR1 is MNHEY and CDR2 is SVGAGI in the germline V gene. The CDR3 consists of 13 residues. V shed 6 bases and J shed 11 bases, with 19 bases lying between them. DNA for the CDR3: TGTGCCAGCAGGGGCCTGGTCGTCCAGGGGGCTTTCTTT. It specifies CASRGLVVQGAFF.

This clone was seen more than once but under ten times. This chain connects TRBV14 to TRBJ2-7, with unresolved D. The CDR3 covers 16 residues. V lost 0 bases to trimming and J lost 3 bases, with 15 bases between them. CDR1 and CDR2 from the germline V gene are SGHDN and FVKESK. This CDR3 reads CASSQDLSGFGYEQYF. For the CDR3, the DNA is TGTGCCAGCAGCCAAGATCTATCAGGTTTTGGCTACGAGCAGTACTTC.

This rearrangement joins TRBV12-5 to TRBJ1-5, with D possibly being TRBD1 (5 bases). Trimming stripped 1 base from V and 1 base from J, with 11 bases between. The CDR3 is 16 amino acids. Germline V gene lookup returns CDR1 LGHNT and CDR2 FRNRAP. The CDR3 reads CASGLGSDRSNQPQHF. The CDR3 nucleotides are TGTGCTAGTGGTTTGGGTTCTGACAGAAGCAATCAGCCCCAGCATTTT.

In this sample, this clone turned up a few times. The chain links TRBV9 to TRBJ1-5, with D perhaps TRBD1 (5 bases). CDR1 and CDR2 from the germline V gene are SGDLS and YYNGEE. The CDR3 is 16 amino acids. Trimming took off 0 bases at V and 0 bases at J, with 10 bases between the two ends. The CDR3 coding sequence is TGTGCCAGCAGCGTAGACAGGAGGTATAGCAATCAGCCCCAGCATTTT. Translation gives CASSVDRRYSNQPQHF.

V gene TRBV6-4 combines with J gene TRBJ2-7; D remains ambiguous. Germline V gene data show CDR1 as MRHNA and CDR2 as SNTAGT. The CDR3 totals 15 residues. The V and J ends lost 5 bases and 4 bases respectively, with 18 bases between them. The CDR3 is CASSPQPDGSYEQYF. CDR3 bases: TGTGCCAGCAGTCCTCAGCCGGACGGCTCATACGAGCAGTACTTC.

This chain joins TRBV19 and TRBJ2-2, with D perhaps matching TRBD1 (5 bases). The germline CDR1 and CDR2 sequences are LNHDA and SQIVND (reference sequence). The CDR3 consists of 14 residues. V lost 10 bases to trimming and J lost 5 bases, with 17 bases between them. CDR3 amino acids: CAIRKTVITGELFF. CDR3 nucleotide sequence: TGTGCCATTAGGAAGACAGTGATTACCGGGGAGCTGTTTTTT.